Detailed here is one T cell receptor (beta chain). Its target is unknown. Time point noted: baseline, week 1 (first vaccination visit). Stated treatment: pre-vaccination baseline after standard-of-care therapy. These data originate in a study of a mutant IDH1 vaccine in newly diagnosed glioma. Study context: Sex distribution of treated patients was approximately 60% male and around 40% female; mean age was around 40 years. Patients got radiotherapy, temozolomide, or both beforehand, and most got both.

Sequenced by immunoSEQ multiplex PCR; TCRdb stores in-frame clones only, minus some. The sample lists about 92,000 clones, 83% occurring once. Study observations and caveats: Pseudoprogression seemed unlinked to shifts in top peripheral T cell clonotypes.

This CDR3 is 13 amino acids long. Germline CDR1 and CDR2: SGHRS and YFSETQ. Trimming shortened V by 4 bases and J by 0 bases, and 7 bases separated the two germline ends. The sequencing here drew on PBMCs, taken from a glioma patient treated with radiotherapy, temozolomide or both. The chain employs TRBV5-1 and TRBJ1-1; D ambiguous. This sequence originates from a woman between 50 and 59 years old with glioma. The CDR3 reads CASSQAVNTEAFF. The CDR3 nucleotides read TGCGCCAGCAGCCAAGCGGTGAACACTGAAGCTTTCTTT.